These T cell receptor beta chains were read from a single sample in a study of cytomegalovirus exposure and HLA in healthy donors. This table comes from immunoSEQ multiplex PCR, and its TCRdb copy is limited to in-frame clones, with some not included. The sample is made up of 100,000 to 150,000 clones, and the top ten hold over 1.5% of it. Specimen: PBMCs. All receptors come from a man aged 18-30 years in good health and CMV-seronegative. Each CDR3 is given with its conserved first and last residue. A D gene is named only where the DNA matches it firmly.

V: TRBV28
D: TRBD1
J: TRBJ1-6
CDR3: CASSSPRQGDNSPLHF
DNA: TGTGCCAGCAGTTCTCCTCGACAGGGGGATAATTCACCCCTCCACTTT

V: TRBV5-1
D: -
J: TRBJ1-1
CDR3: CASSLAGRGTTLNTEAFF
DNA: TGCGCCAGCAGCTTGGCCGGCAGGGGCACTACTTTGAACACTGAAGCTTTCTTT

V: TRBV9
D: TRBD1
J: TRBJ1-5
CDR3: CASSAGQGPYSNQPQHF
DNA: TGTGCCAGCAGCGCGGGACAGGGCCCTTATAGCAATCAGCCCCAGCATTTT

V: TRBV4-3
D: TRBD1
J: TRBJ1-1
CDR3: CASSQARQGRRSEAFF
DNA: TGCGCCAGCAGCCAGGCCAGACAGGGAAGAAGAAGTGAAGCTTTCTTT

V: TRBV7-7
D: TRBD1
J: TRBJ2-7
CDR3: CASSLGTGDAEQYF
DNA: TGTGCTAGCAGCTTAGGTACAGGGGATGCCGAGCAGTACTTC

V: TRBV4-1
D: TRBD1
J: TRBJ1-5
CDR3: CASSQVVQGNQPQHF
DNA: TGCGCCAGCAGCCAAGTGGTACAGGGGAATCAGCCCCAGCATTTT

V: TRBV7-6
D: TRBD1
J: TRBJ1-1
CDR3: CASSLARIGTGPQGTEAFF
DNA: TGTGCCAGCAGCTTAGCGCGAATTGGGACAGGACCTCAGGGCACTGAAGCTTTCTTT

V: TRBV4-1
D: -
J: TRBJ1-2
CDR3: CASSQDIGSLKAYGYTF
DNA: TGCGCCAGCAGCCAAGATATTGGTAGCCTGAAGGCCTACGGCTACACCTTC

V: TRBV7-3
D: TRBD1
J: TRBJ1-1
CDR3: CASSFTGVAEAFF
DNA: TGTGCCAGCAGCTTTACAGGGGTCGCTGAAGCTTTCTTT

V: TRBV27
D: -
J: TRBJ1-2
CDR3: CASSTRLNYGYTF
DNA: TGTGCCAGCAGTACCAGACTTAACTATGGCTACACCTTC

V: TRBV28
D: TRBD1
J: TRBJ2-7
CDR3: CASSLSPSWTGGSYEQYF
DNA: TGTGCCAGCAGTTTATCCCCGTCATGGACAGGGGGCTCCTACGAGCAGTACTTC

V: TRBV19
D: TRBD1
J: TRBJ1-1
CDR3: CASSSRSGQLEAFF
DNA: TGTGCCAGTAGTTCGCGATCGGGACAGCTTGAAGCTTTCTTT

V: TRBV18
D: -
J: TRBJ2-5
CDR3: CASSPEGHSKETQYF
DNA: TGTGCCAGCTCACCCGAGGGACATTCGAAAGAGACCCAGTACTTC

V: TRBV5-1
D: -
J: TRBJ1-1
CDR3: CASSFGRGAEAFF
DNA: TGCGCCAGCAGCTTTGGCAGGGGTGCTGAAGCTTTCTTT

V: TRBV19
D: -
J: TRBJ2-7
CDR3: CASSSIEGRREQYF
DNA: TGTGCCAGTAGCTCTATAGAGGGTCGTCGCGAGCAGTACTTC

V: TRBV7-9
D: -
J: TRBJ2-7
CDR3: CASRPHNAGSSEQYF
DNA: TGTGCCAGCAGGCCTCACAACGCAGGGTCTAGCGAGCAGTACTTC

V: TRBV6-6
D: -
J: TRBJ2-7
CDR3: CASRVDISYEQYF
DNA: TGTGCCAGCAGGGTCGACATTTCCTACGAGCAGTACTTC

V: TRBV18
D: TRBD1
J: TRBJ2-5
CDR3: CASSPRGQKETQYF
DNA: TGTGCCAGCTCACCTCGGGGACAGAAAGAGACCCAGTACTTC

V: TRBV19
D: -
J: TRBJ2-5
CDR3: CASTDSSRGETQYF
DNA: TGTGCCAGTACGGATAGTAGCAGAGGGGAGACCCAGTACTTC

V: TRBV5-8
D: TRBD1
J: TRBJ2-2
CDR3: CASSSLTGVYTGELFF
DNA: TGTGCCAGCAGCTCGCTTACAGGGGTCTACACCGGGGAGCTGTTTTTT

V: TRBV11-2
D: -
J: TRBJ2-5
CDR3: CASSSGQRWETQYF
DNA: TGTGCCAGCAGCTCTGGACAGCGTTGGGAGACCCAGTACTTC

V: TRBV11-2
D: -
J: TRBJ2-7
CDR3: CASRSGTLFTYEQYF
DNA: TGTGCCAGCAGATCCGGGACTCTGTTCACCTACGAGCAGTACTTC

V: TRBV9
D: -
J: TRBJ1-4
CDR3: CASSVWPGDRSNEKLFF
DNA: TGTGCCAGCAGCGTATGGCCCGGAGACAGGAGTAATGAAAAACTGTTTTTT

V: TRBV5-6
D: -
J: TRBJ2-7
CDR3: CASSLVQLGPYEQYF
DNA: TGTGCCAGCAGCTTGGTCCAGTTGGGGCCTTACGAGCAGTACTTC

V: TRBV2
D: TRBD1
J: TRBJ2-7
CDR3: CATHPRGQMGEQYF
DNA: TGTGCCACGCACCCAAGGGGGCAGATGGGCGAGCAGTACTTC

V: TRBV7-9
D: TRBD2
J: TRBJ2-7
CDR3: CASSKDTGTSKYEQYF
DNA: TGTGCCAGCAGCAAAGATACCGGGACTAGCAAGTACGAGCAGTACTTC

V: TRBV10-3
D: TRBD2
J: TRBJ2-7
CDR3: CAISIPGTSGGEQYF
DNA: TGTGCCATCTCCATCCCCGGGACTAGCGGGGGTGAGCAGTACTTC

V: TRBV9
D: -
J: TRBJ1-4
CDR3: CASSVGPRGKLFF
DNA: TGTGCCAGCAGCGTAGGTCCCAGGGGAAAACTGTTTTTT

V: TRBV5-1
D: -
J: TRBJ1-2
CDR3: CASSSQGNYGYTF
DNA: TGCGCCAGCAGCTCACAGGGTAACTATGGCTACACCTTC